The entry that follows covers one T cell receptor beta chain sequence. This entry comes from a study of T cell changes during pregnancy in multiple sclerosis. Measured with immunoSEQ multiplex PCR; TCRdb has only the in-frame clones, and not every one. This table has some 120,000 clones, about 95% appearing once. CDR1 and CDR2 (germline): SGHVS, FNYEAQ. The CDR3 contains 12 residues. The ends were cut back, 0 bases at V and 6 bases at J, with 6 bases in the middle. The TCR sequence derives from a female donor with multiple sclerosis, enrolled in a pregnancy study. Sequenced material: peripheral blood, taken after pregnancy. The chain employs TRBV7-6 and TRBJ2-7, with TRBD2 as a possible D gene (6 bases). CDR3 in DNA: TGTGCCAGCAGCTTAGCGGAGGGCGAGCAGTACTTC. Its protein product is CASSLAEGEQYF.